The clone carrying this T cell receptor (beta chain) has more than one count but fewer than ten. The antigen is not known. The record originates from a study of cytotoxic CD8 clonotypes in ibrutinib-treated CLL. General study points: Clonality increased with ibrutinib response but returned toward baseline at progression. The public clonotypes identified were infrequent and showed contraction or stability on treatment.

Sequencing used immunoSEQ multiplex PCR; TCRdb keeps in-frame clones, though not all of them. The sample comprises about 68,000 clones, around two thirds of which are singletons, and 4.5% to 6% rests with the top ten. Libraries of TCR beta were made from roughly 2.2 micrograms of genomic DNA that came from cryopreserved PBMCs. CDR1 is WNHNN, CDR2 SYGVQD, per germline (reference sequence). CDR3 size: 13 residues. J lost 5 bases, V lost 3 bases, and 3 bases had no gene match. The sample was PBMCs, taken after 12 months of ibrutinib treatment. The chain has TRBV10-1 and TRBJ1-2; 7 bases agree with TRBD1. The receptor's source is a human donor with chronic lymphocytic leukemia. The CDR3: CASSEQGRYGYTF. The DNA of the CDR3 is TGCGCCAGCAGTGAACAGGGGAGGTATGGCTACACCTTC.